This T cell receptor (beta chain) is drawn from a study of CD8 T cells in Susac syndrome. An input of about 0.45 to 1 ug of RNA was subjected to reverse transcription using random hexamers. TCRdb reanalysed the immunoSEQ multiplex PCR reads using MiXCR and keeps one entry per CDR3 protein. Of over 120,000 distinct CDR3 sequences in the sample, around 95% are singletons; the top ten hold 0.14%. This CDR3 has 11 residues. The V end lost 4 bases, the J end lost 8 bases, and 11 bases lay between the germline ends. Germline CDR1 DFQATT, CDR2 SNEGSKA (reference sequence). The sequence was obtained from a human donor with Susac syndrome. The chain employs TRBV20-1 and TRBJ1-2; no clear D. Sequencing used CD4+ T cells from PBMCs. CDR3 residues: CSATPAWGYTF. CDR3 DNA: TGCAGTGCTACGCCTGCTTGGGGCTACACCTTC.